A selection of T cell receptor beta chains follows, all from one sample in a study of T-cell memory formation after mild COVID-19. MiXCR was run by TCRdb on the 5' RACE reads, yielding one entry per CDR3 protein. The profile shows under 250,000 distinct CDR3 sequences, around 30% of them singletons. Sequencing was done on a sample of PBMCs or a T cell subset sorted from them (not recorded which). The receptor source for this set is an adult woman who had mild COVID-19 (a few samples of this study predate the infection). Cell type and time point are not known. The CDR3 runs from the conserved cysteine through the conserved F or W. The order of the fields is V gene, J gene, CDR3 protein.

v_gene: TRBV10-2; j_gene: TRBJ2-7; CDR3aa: CASSDFPYEQYF
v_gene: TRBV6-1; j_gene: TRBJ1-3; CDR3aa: CASSEAPSSGNTIYF
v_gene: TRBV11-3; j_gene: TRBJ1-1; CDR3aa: CASSWDGFQGAEAFF
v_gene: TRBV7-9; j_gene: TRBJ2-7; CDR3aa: CASALAGRSYEQYF
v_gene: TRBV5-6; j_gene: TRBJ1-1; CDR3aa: CASSLGIELTEAFF
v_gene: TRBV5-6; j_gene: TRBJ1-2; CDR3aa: CASSLGPENYGYTF
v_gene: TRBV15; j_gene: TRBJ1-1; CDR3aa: CATSKGEGNTEAFF
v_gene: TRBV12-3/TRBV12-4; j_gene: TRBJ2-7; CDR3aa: CASSLAGAHYEQYF
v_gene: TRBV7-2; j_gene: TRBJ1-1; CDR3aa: CASSWEGRFGAFF
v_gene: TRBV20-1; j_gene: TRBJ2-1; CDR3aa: CSVPAGGTYNEQFF
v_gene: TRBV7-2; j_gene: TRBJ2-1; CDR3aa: CASSFPGRDYSNEQFF
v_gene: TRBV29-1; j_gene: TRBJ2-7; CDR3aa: CSVEGYSPKRPYEQYF
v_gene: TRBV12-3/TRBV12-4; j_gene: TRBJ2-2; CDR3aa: CASSLGVDILGPLELFF
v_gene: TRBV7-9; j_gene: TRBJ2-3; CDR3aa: CASRHSGTQSTDTQYF
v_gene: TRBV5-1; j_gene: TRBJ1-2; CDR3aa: CASSLLQASYGYTF
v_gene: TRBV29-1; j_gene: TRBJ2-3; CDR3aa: CSVEGLAGGTDTQYF
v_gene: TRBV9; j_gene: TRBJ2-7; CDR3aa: CASSVAEGGPYEQYF
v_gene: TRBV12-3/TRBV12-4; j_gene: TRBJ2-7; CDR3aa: CASSQHKLGQVTYEQYF